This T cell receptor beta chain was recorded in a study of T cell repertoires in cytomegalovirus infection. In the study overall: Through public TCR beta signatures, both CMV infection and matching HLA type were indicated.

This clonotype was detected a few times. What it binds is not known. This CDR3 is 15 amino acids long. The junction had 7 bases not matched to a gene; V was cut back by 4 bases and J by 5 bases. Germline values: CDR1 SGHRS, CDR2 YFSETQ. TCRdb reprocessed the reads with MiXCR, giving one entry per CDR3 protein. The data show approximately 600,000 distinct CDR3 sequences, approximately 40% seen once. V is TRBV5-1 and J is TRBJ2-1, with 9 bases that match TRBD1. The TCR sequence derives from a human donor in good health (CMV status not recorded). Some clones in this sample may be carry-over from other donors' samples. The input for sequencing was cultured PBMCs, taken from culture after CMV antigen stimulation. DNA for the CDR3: TGCGCCAGCAGCGGGGGACAGGGACCCCACAATGAGCAGTTCTTC. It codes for CASSGGQGPHNEQFF.